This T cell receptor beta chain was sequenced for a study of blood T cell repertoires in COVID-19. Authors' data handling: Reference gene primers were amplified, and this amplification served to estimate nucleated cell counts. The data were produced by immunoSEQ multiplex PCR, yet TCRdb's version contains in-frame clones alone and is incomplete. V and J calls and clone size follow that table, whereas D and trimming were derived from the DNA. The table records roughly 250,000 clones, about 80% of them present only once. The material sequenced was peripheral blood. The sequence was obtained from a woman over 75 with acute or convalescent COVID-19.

CDR3 protein: CAWARDRVFDEQFF. CDR3 nucleotide sequence: TGTGCCTGGGCACGGGACAGGGTATTCGATGAGCAGTTCTTC. The chain has TRBV30 and TRBJ2-1, with 9 bases fitting TRBD1. The germline CDR1 and CDR2 sequences are GTSNPN and SVGIG (reference sequence). The CDR3 extends over 14 amino acids. V trimming: 5 bases; J trimming: 8 bases; junction bases outside the gene matches: 10.